This note documents a single T cell receptor beta chain sequence. The antigen remains unidentified. PCR was performed a second time for about 6 to 11 cycles using a sample-barcoded 5' primer and a J-beta primer mix. TCRdb itself ran the 5' RACE reads through MiXCR, one entry per CDR3 protein. The repertoire holds around 1,100,000 distinct CDR3 sequences, with approximately 38% as singletons. The data were taken from a study of blood T cells in healthy people across ages. Whole-study results and caveats: A roughly linear fall in TCR beta diversity per million T cells was seen with increasing age.

The V gene's germline CDR1 is SGDLS and CDR2 YYNGEE. V shed 2 bases, J shed 4 bases, and the junction held 7 bases outside the gene matches. The CDR3 contains 15 residues. The receptor comes from a man aged 18 to 30 in good health. J is TRBJ2-5 and V is TRBV9, with 8 bases matching TRBD2. The specimen was blood. The CDR3 DNA reads as TGTGCCAGCAGCGTCGGGGGGGCTCAGTCAGAGACCCAGTACTTC. It encodes CASSVGGAQSETQYF.